This T cell receptor (beta chain) stems from a study of cytomegalovirus exposure and HLA in healthy donors. With regard to this clone: Antigen: not known.

The V end was cut by 3 bases, the J end by 3 bases, with 7 bases between. The CDR3 contains 13 residues. Germline V gene sequence: CDR1 KGHSH, CDR2 LQKENI. Findings and limits, study-wide: The study designated over 150 TCR beta chains cytomegalovirus-associated. When analyzed later, a missense DCLRE1C variant was found to be linked to TCR beta V- and J-gene trimming. Later work found that TCR association rates differed between HLA loci; DRB1 had the most and HLA-C the fewest.

Donors consisted of healthy bone marrow donors. It was with 60 Vbeta and 13 Jbeta primers that the PCR ran. The protocol was immunoSEQ multiplex PCR, while the TCRdb copy is restricted to in-frame clones and leaves out a portion. The sample includes some 150,000 clones, about 70% of them seen just once. The specimen was PBMCs. This clonotype was obtained from a woman in her thirties or forties in good health and CMV-seronegative. The chain combines TRBV18 with TRBJ2-3; the D is unclear. Here the CDR3 reads CASSPPSTDTQYF. CDR3 DNA sequence: TGTGCCAGCTCACCCCCCTCGACAGATACGCAGTATTTT.